These 24 T cell receptor beta chains originate from one sample sequenced in a study of PD-1 blockade in classical Hodgkin lymphoma. Time point indicated: newly diagnosed, previously untreated cHL patient sample. Measured with immunoSEQ multiplex PCR; TCRdb has only the in-frame clones, and not every one. The sample has 15,000 to 20,000 clones; roughly nine tenths are singletons. The specimen sequenced was peripheral blood mononuclear cells (PBMCs). The source of these receptors is a human donor with classical Hodgkin lymphoma.

The V call is TRBV11-1, the J call TRBJ2-6; 11 positions match TRBD1. CDR1 is SGHAT and CDR2 is FQDESV in the germline V gene (reference sequence). CDR3 size: 18 residues. V shed 4 bases, J shed 3 bases, and the junction held 8 bases outside the gene matches. Here the CDR3 DNA reads TGTGCCAGCAGCTCCCGGGACAGGGGGAGCGATGGGGCCAACGTCCTGACTTTC. As protein: CASSSRDRGSDGANVLTF. Complete variable domain (other parts from reference TRBV11-1 and TRBJ2-6): EAEVAQSPRYKITEKSQAVAFWCDPISGHATLYWYRQILGQGPELLVQFQDESVVDDSQLPKDRFSAERLKGVDSTLKIQPAELGDSAMYLCASSSRDRGSDGANVLTFGAGSRLTVL.

The chain has TRBV7-2 and TRBJ1-2; D ambiguous. CDR1 and CDR2 (germline): SGHTA, FQGNSA. V was cut by 1 base and J by 6 bases, with 6 bases left in between. The CDR3 length is 12 residues. The CDR3 DNA is TGTGCCAGCAGCTTAGTTACCCATGGCTACACCTTC. This gives the protein CASSLVTHGYTF.

The chain employs TRBV4-2 and TRBJ2-7; D is unclear. The CDR3 runs to 16 residues. The germline gives CDR1 LGHNA, CDR2 YNFKEQ. V was shortened by 0 bases and J by 2 bases, with 14 bases between the two germline ends. The CDR3 region is CASSQDPTGSAYEQYF. In DNA form, the CDR3 reads TGTGCCAGCAGCCAAGATCCGACGGGTTCCGCCTACGAGCAGTACTTC.

This clone was seen just once. The chain recombines TRBV19 with TRBJ2-7; 7 bases match TRBD2. With 6 bases clipped from V and 2 bases from J, the junction kept 10 bases outside the gene matches. The CDR3 totals 15 residues. Germline V gene data show CDR1 as LNHDA and CDR2 as SQIVND (reference sequence). The CDR3 protein is CASSSAGGSTYEQYF. The CDR3 DNA follows: TGTGCCAGTAGCTCTGCCGGGGGGTCAACCTACGAGCAGTACTTC.

The J gene is TRBJ1-5, the V gene TRBV7-2; no firm D call. The CDR3 spans 17 residues. With 0 bases removed from V and 2 bases from J, the gap between germline ends came to 14 bases. Germline CDR1 reads SGHTA; CDR2 reads FQGNSA. The CDR3 coding sequence is TGTGCCAGCAGCTTAGCGCGCCTAGGGTCGGGCAATCAGCCCCAGCATTTT. Its translation is CASSLARLGSGNQPQHF.

J is TRBJ1-1 and V is TRBV30; D call uncertain. The V gene lost 2 bases and the J gene lost 3 bases, with 7 bases spanning the gap. Looked up from germline, CDR1 is GTSNPN and CDR2 is SVGIG (reference sequence). The CDR3 spans 12 residues. This CDR3 is CAWSRGDTEAFF. CDR3 sequence (DNA): TGTGCCTGGAGTCGTGGGGACACTGAAGCTTTCTTT.

The V gene is TRBV27, the J gene TRBJ2-3; 10 bases fit TRBD2. This CDR3 region has 18 residues. With 10 bases clipped from V and 3 bases from J, the junction kept 19 bases outside the gene matches. The germline V gene has CDR1 MNHEY and CDR2 SMNVEV (reference sequence). CDR3: CAMPIGVLAGACTDTQYF. DNA of the CDR3: TGTGCCATGCCGATTGGGGTTCTAGCGGGAGCCTGTACAGATACGCAGTATTTT.

The rearrangement joins TRBV18 to TRBJ1-1; TRBD1 agrees at 8 bases. Germline loops: CDR1 KGHSH, CDR2 LQKENI. Losses at the gene ends were 3 bases for V and 1 base for J; bases not matched to a gene: 7. This CDR3 comprises 16 residues. CDR3 sequence (DNA): TGTGCCAGCTCACCTCTCCAGGGGACAGGGAACACTGAAGCTTTCTTT. Translation: CASSPLQGTGNTEAFF.

This chain connects TRBV9 to TRBJ2-1; D might be TRBD2 (5 bases). The germline V and J ends were trimmed by 0 bases and 5 bases, with 15 bases remaining between them. This CDR3 contains 16 residues. Germline lookup yields CDR1 SGDLS and CDR2 YYNGEE. The CDR3 sequence: CASSVDIRGSDNEQFF. The CDR3 coding sequence is TGTGCCAGCAGCGTAGATATTCGGGGTAGCGACAATGAGCAGTTCTTC.

This clone was observed a few times. V usage is TRBV10-3 and J usage is TRBJ2-7; tentatively, D is TRBD1 (5 bases). Looked up from germline, CDR1 is ENHRY and CDR2 is SYGVKD. V lost 0 bases to trimming and J lost 6 bases, with 6 bases between them. The CDR3 has 12 amino acids. The CDR3 coding sequence is TGTGCCATCAGTGAGTCAGGGGTCGAGCAGTACTTC. Amino acid sequence: CAISESGVEQYF.

This chain connects TRBV9 to TRBJ2-2; 8 bases are shared with TRBD2. Germline V lookup: CDR1 SGDLS, CDR2 YYNGEE. The CDR3 is 17 residues long. Trimming cost V 0 bases and J 2 bases; bases outside gene matches: 6. The CDR3 sequence: CASSVVGGVSNTGELFF. The CDR3 DNA reads as TGTGCCAGCAGCGTAGTCGGGGGGGTTTCTAACACCGGGGAGCTGTTTTTT.

V usage is TRBV18 and J usage is TRBJ1-1; weak D call: TRBD1 (6 bases). This CDR3 region has 14 residues. V lost 3 bases to trimming and J lost 3 bases, with 11 bases between them. Germline V CDR1 and CDR2: KGHSH, LQKENI. In DNA, the CDR3 is TGTGCCAGCTCACCCATGGAGGGGGACACTGAAGCTTTCTTT. Amino acid sequence: CASSPMEGDTEAFF. The full variable domain, with the rest looked up from reference TRBV18 and TRBJ1-1, is NAGVMQNPRHLVRRRGQEARLRCSPMKGHSHVYWYRQLPEEGLKFMVYLQKENIIDESGMPKERFSAEFPKEGPSILRIQQVVRGDSAAYFCASSPMEGDTEAFFGQGTRLTVV.

The chain carries TRBV4-3 and TRBJ2-3; 10 bases match TRBD2. Germline values: CDR1 LGHNA, CDR2 YSLEER. This CDR3 comprises 19 residues. J lost 0 bases, V lost 2 bases, and 11 bases had no gene match. The chain's CDR3 is CASSQHGLSGRASTDTQYF. The CDR3 region has the DNA TGCGCCAGCAGCCAACATGGATTGAGCGGGAGGGCGAGCACAGATACGCAGTATTTT.

The chain carries TRBV28 and TRBJ1-2, with TRBD1 as a possible D gene (6 bases). This CDR3 is 11 amino acids long. CDR1 is MDHEN and CDR2 is SYDVKM in the germline V gene. Trimming stripped 8 bases from V and 4 bases from J, with 8 bases between. The CDR3 sequence is CASGTPYGYTF. The CDR3 DNA follows: TGTGCCAGCGGGACACCCTATGGCTACACCTTC.

This chain joins TRBV6-6 and TRBJ2-7; 9 bases fit TRBD2. This CDR3 is 14 amino acids long. The ends lost 3 bases at V and 3 bases at J; junction bases unmatched: 3. CDR1 MNHNY and CDR2 SVGAGI come from the germline V gene (reference sequence). The CDR3 DNA follows: TGTGCCAGCAGTTATGGGCGGGAGGGCTACGAGCAGTACTTC. This encodes CASSYGREGYEQYF.

The chain is built from TRBV19 and TRBJ2-3; D may be TRBD1 (5 bases). CDR1 is LNHDA and CDR2 is SQIVND in the germline V gene (reference sequence). Trimming pared 1 base from V and 6 bases from J, leaving 14 bases between. This CDR3 region has 15 residues. This CDR3 is CASSIAGIGADTQYF. The CDR3 DNA sequence: TGTGCCAGTAGTATAGCCGGAATTGGGGCGGATACGCAGTATTTT.

The chain links TRBV5-6 to TRBJ1-1; D ambiguous. The CDR3 covers 11 residues. V was pared by 1 base and J by 2 bases, with 0 bases between. The germline CDR1 and CDR2 sequences are SGHDT and YYEEEE. Written as DNA, the CDR3 is TGTGCCAGCAGCTTGAACACTGAAGCTTTCTTT. Protein sequence: CASSLNTEAFF.

The chain carries TRBV5-8 and TRBJ1-2; possibly TRBD1 for D (6 bases). The CDR3 covers 13 residues. Deletions cut 4 bases from V and 8 bases from J, with 15 bases between. CDR1 is SGHTS and CDR2 is YDEGEE in the germline V gene. CDR3 nucleotide sequence: TGTGCCAGCAGCAAGAGGACAGACGTGGGCTACACCTTC. Residues: CASSKRTDVGYTF.

The chain is built from TRBV2 and TRBJ1-1; D possibly corresponds to TRBD1 (6 bases). This CDR3 contains 11 residues. V lost 6 bases and J 10 bases, leaving 12 bases between the germline ends. Germline V gene data show CDR1 as SNHLY and CDR2 as FYNNEI. The CDR3 loop is CASSPDRIAFF. In nucleotides, the CDR3 is TGTGCCAGCAGCCCCGACAGGATAGCTTTCTTT. Variable domain in full (rest from reference TRBV2 and TRBJ1-1): EPEVTQTPSHQVTQMGQEVILRCVPISNHLYFYWYRQILGQKVEFLVSFYNNEISEKSEIFDDQFSVERPDGSNFTLKIRSTKLEDSAMYFCASSPDRIAFFGQGTRLTVV.

J is TRBJ2-5 and V is TRBV10-3; D may be TRBD1 (6 bases). From germline, CDR1 is ENHRY and CDR2 SYGVKD. The germline V and J ends were trimmed by 3 bases and 4 bases, with 12 bases remaining between them. This CDR3 comprises 14 residues. This chain's CDR3 is CAISEGGSVETQYF. CDR3 coding DNA: TGTGCCATCAGTGAAGGGGGTTCAGTAGAGACCCAGTACTTC.

The chain recombines TRBV28 with TRBJ1-5; D may be TRBD1 (6 bases). Germline values: CDR1 MDHEN, CDR2 SYDVKM. Trimming removed 4 bases from V and 3 bases from J, with 19 bases in between. CDR3 size: 17 residues. The chain's CDR3 is CASSSPRRGQSNQPQHF. The CDR3 DNA reads as TGTGCCAGCAGTTCCCCGCGCCGTGGACAGTCCAATCAGCCCCAGCATTTT.

The V gene is TRBV6-6, the J gene TRBJ2-2; D not resolved. This CDR3 is built from 12 residues. CDR1 and CDR2 from the germline V gene are MNHNY and SVGAGI (reference sequence). The V end was cut by 6 bases, the J end by 4 bases, with 6 bases between. The CDR3 DNA is TGTGCCAGCAGCAGGAGCACCGGGGAGCTGTTTTTT. This gives the protein CASSRSTGELFF.

This chain joins TRBV30 and TRBJ2-7, with 9 nucleotides matching TRBD2. With V trimmed by 0 bases and J by 3 bases, 6 bases remained unmatched. Germline CDR1 reads GTSNPN; CDR2 reads SVGIG (reference sequence). This CDR3 spans 15 amino acids. The CDR3: CAWSVGGRVNYEQYF. The CDR3 DNA is TGTGCCTGGAGTGTAGGCGGGAGGGTGAACTACGAGCAGTACTTC.

This clone has more than one count but fewer than ten. The chain couples TRBV7-9 to TRBJ1-1; 7 nucleotides align to TRBD1. The V gene's germline CDR1 is SEHNR and CDR2 FQNEAQ (reference sequence). This CDR3 has 16 amino acids. V was pared by 3 bases and J by 0 bases, with 7 bases of the junction left unmatched. This CDR3 reads CASSFGTAIMNTEAFF. The CDR3 nucleotides are TGTGCCAGCAGCTTCGGGACAGCTATCATGAACACTGAAGCTTTCTTT.